These 22 T cell receptor beta chains were all obtained from the same sample, sequenced in a study of T cell repertoires in cytomegalovirus infection. Via MiXCR, TCRdb re-called the reads, giving one row per CDR3 protein. The profile shows about 920,000 distinct CDR3 sequences, around 29% of them singletons. What these receptors recognize is not known. This sample comprised cultured CD8+ T cells from PBMCs, obtained from culture after CMV antigen stimulation. The receptors here all came from a human donor in good health (CMV status not recorded). Some clones in this sample may be carry-over from other donors' samples.

DNA of the CDR3: TGTGCCAGCACTCCCAGGGGGTTCGGGGAGCAGTACGTC. Protein: CASTPRGFGEQYV. The chain combines TRBV28 with TRBJ2-7; TRBD1 agrees at 7 bases. Germline assignment: CDR1 MDHEN and CDR2 SYDVKM. CDR3 size: 13 residues. J lost 7 bases, V lost 7 bases, and 10 bases had no gene match.

The gene calls are TRBV2 and TRBJ1-2; no reliable D call. CDR1 and CDR2 from the germline V gene are SNHLY and FYNNEI. This CDR3 has 18 residues. Trimming removed 5 bases from V and 3 bases from J, with 25 bases in between. The CDR3 loop reads CASSPTPGSIPPYYGYTF. CDR3 in DNA: TGTGCCAGCAGTCCAACGCCCGGGTCAATTCCCCCCTACTATGGCTACACCTTC.

Ten or more counts support this clonotype. This rearrangement joins TRBV7-8 to TRBJ1-1; D unclear. Trimming removed 3 bases from V and 1 base from J, with 18 bases in between. Germline V lookup: CDR1 SGHVS, CDR2 FQNEAQ. The CDR3 loop spans 17 amino acids. The CDR3 reads CASSFKGIPQWNTEAFF. The CDR3, as DNA: TGTGCCAGCAGCTTCAAAGGGATCCCCCAATGGAACACTGAAGCTTTCTTT.

The genes are TRBV15 and TRBJ2-3, with 7 positions matching TRBD2. Germline V lookup: CDR1 LNHNV, CDR2 YYDKDF (reference sequence). The CDR3 sequence is 15 residues long. The V gene end was trimmed by 0 bases and the J gene end by 2 bases; junction bases not matched to a gene: 2. Here the CDR3 reads CATSRERGITDTQYF. CDR3 DNA: TGTGCCACCAGCAGAGAGCGGGGGATCACAGATACGCAGTATTTT. The whole variable domain, filled in from reference TRBV15 and TRBJ2-3, reads DAMVIQNPRYQVTQFGKPVTLSCSQTLNHNVMYWYQQKSSQAPKLLFHYYDKDFNNEADTPDNFQSRRPNTSFCFLDIRSPGLGDTAMYLCATSRERGITDTQYFGPGTRLTVL.

The table lists this clonotype with many counts. The chain uses TRBV7-6 and TRBJ2-1, with 11 bases that match TRBD2. Germline V gene sequence: CDR1 SGHVS, CDR2 FNYEAQ. V was pared by 5 bases and J by 1 base, with 7 bases of the junction left unmatched. This CDR3 is 17 amino acids long. CDR3 loop: CASSISGGASSYNEQFF. The CDR3 region has the DNA TGTGCCAGCAGCATTAGCGGGGGGGCGTCTTCCTACAATGAGCAGTTCTTC.

This chain joins TRBV27 and TRBJ2-2; 7 bases match TRBD1. The CDR3 contains 16 residues. Germline CDR1 is MNHEY and CDR2 is SMNVEV (reference sequence). V gave up 2 bases and J gave up 6 bases; unmatched junction bases: 9. CDR3 region: CASSLIGGNRPGELFF. The CDR3 nucleotides are TGTGCCAGCAGTTTAATAGGGGGCAATCGCCCCGGGGAGCTGTTTTTT.

The V call is TRBV4-2, the J call TRBJ2-7; TRBD1 aligns across 7 bases. The CDR3 is made up of 17 amino acids. From germline, CDR1 is LGHNA and CDR2 YNFKEQ. The V and J ends lost 0 bases and 0 bases, in that order; junction bases with no gene match: 8. Written as DNA, the CDR3 is TGTGCCAGCAGCCAAGAGGTGGGACAGCCGATCTCCTACGAGCAGTACTTC. It translates to CASSQEVGQPISYEQYF.

This chain links TRBV7-9 with TRBJ2-2; unclear D gene. Germline CDR1 and CDR2: SEHNR and FQNEAQ (reference sequence). Trimming took 6 bases from V and 7 from J, leaving 15 bases between them. The CDR3 spans 14 residues. This chain's CDR3 is CASRSPGSIGELFF. The CDR3 nucleotides read TGTGCCAGCAGAAGTCCGGGTTCTATCGGGGAGCTGTTTTTT.

The V and J genes are TRBV19 and TRBJ1-5, with D unclear. Trimming cost V 1 base and J 5 bases, with 9 bases left between them. The CDR3 covers 14 residues. The germline V gene encodes CDR1 LNHDA and CDR2 SQIVND (reference sequence). The CDR3 is CASSIGGWDQPQHF. The CDR3 DNA is TGTGCCAGTAGTATAGGAGGCTGGGATCAGCCCCAGCATTTT.

The chain is built from TRBV15 and TRBJ1-1; 7 positions match TRBD1. Germline CDR1 and CDR2: LNHNV and YYDKDF (reference sequence). The CDR3 has 14 amino acids. V lost 4 bases, J lost 11 bases, and 13 bases stayed unmatched. CDR3 residues: CATSTLDRVFGAFF. DNA of the CDR3: TGTGCCACCAGCACCCTCGACAGGGTGTTCGGCGCTTTCTTT.

This clonotype was picked up a small number of times. The genes are TRBV10-3 and TRBJ2-7, with a possible D match to TRBD2 (5 bases). This CDR3 region has 15 residues. The V gene lost 0 bases and the J gene lost 2 bases, with 11 bases spanning the gap. Germline values: CDR1 ENHRY, CDR2 SYGVKD. The CDR3 region is CAISESGSGTYEQYF. The DNA of the CDR3 is TGTGCCATCAGTGAGTCCGGGTCGGGGACCTACGAGCAGTACTTC.

The rearrangement joins TRBV7-4 to TRBJ2-5, with TRBD2 matching over 9 bases. The J segment lost 5 bases and the V segment lost 1 base, leaving 8 bases of the junction unmatched. Looked up from germline, CDR1 is SGHVT and CDR2 is SQSDAQ. This CDR3 has 16 residues. The CDR3 loop is CASSLGASGTRETQYF. In nucleotides, the CDR3 is TGTGCCAGCAGCTTAGGGGCTAGCGGGACAAGGGAGACCCAGTACTTC.

This clonotype was observed a handful of times. This chain connects TRBV5-4 to TRBJ2-1; 8 bases align to TRBD1. Germline V gives CDR1 SGHNT, CDR2 YYREEE (reference sequence). The CDR3 is 15 residues long. Trimming at V came to 2 bases and at J to 7 bases, leaving 8 bases not matched to a gene. CDR3 DNA: TGTGCCAGCAGCTTCGGCAGGGGGCAGAGGAATGAGCAGTTCTTC. Translated, it gives CASSFGRGQRNEQFF.

The chain links TRBV6-5 to TRBJ2-3, with 8 nucleotides matching TRBD2. There are 15 residues in the CDR3. CDR1 MNHEY and CDR2 SVGAGI come from the germline V gene. J was trimmed by 6 bases and V by 1 base; bases with no gene match: 6. CDR3 in amino acids: CASSYYRGGGDTQYF. The CDR3, as DNA: TGTGCCAGCAGTTACTACCGGGGGGGCGGCGATACGCAGTATTTT.

The J gene is TRBJ2-7, the V gene TRBV11-2, with D perhaps matching TRBD1 (6 bases). Trimming cost V 5 bases and J 2 bases, with 13 bases left between them. There are 14 residues in the CDR3. Per the germline V gene, CDR1 is SGHAT and CDR2 is FQNNGV. DNA for the CDR3: TGTGCCAGCAGCCGCAGGACAGACCCCTACGAGCAGTACGTC. It encodes CASSRRTDPYEQYV.

The J gene is TRBJ2-2, the V gene TRBV28; possible D gene TRBD2, 5 bases. This CDR3 contains 14 residues. Germline CDR1 and CDR2: MDHEN and SYDVKM. The V gene lost 4 bases and the J gene lost 3 bases, with 9 bases spanning the gap. Written as DNA, the CDR3 is TGTGCCAGCAGTTCCGGACTCGACACCGGGGAGCTGTTTTTT. Its translation is CASSSGLDTGELFF.

This clonotype was observed a handful of times. The rearrangement links TRBV7-8 to TRBJ1-5; D unclear. Germline assignment: CDR1 SGHVS and CDR2 FQNEAQ. The CDR3 is 12 residues long. V was trimmed by 1 base and J by 11 bases, leaving 9 bases between them. The CDR3, as DNA: TGTGCCAGCAGCTTAGAGACCGCGACCCAGCATTTT. The encoded protein is CASSLETATQHF.

The CDR3 region is CASSSSGRQPQHF. In DNA, the CDR3 is TGTGCCAGCAGTTCTTCAGGACGTCAGCCCCAGCATTTT. The genes are TRBV27 and TRBJ1-5, with D hard to call. Trimming pared 4 bases from V and 6 bases from J, leaving 10 bases between. The CDR3 has 13 amino acids. From germline, CDR1 is MNHEY and CDR2 SMNVEV (reference sequence).

This clonotype was detected only a few times. The chain uses TRBV7-8 and TRBJ2-7; TRBD2 might be the D (5 bases). Trimming shortened V by 0 bases and J by 6 bases, and 21 bases separated the two germline ends. CDR1 SGHVS and CDR2 FQNEAQ come from the germline V gene. The CDR3 is 17 residues long. In nucleotides, the CDR3 is TGTGCCAGCAGCTTAGCACCTTGGGCTAGCCCAGGAAGCGAGCAGTACGTC. Amino acids: CASSLAPWASPGSEQYV.

The V gene is TRBV2, the J gene TRBJ1-5; possible D gene TRBD1, 6 bases. Trimming took off 6 bases at V and 2 bases at J, with 14 bases between the two ends. The germline V gene encodes CDR1 SNHLY and CDR2 FYNNEI. The CDR3 is 15 residues long. The CDR3 protein is CASRGGALGNQPQHF. In DNA, the CDR3 is TGTGCCAGCAGGGGGGGGGCGCTTGGCAATCAGCCCCAGCATTTT.

This clonotype was detected once. The chain couples TRBV20-1 to TRBJ1-6, with D tentatively TRBD1 (6 bases). CDR3 length equals 14 residues. The germline V gene encodes CDR1 DFQATT and CDR2 SNEGSKA (reference sequence). V lost 5 bases to trimming and J lost 13 bases, with 21 bases between them. The chain's CDR3 is CSAPPPGHMMPLHF. The CDR3 DNA reads TGCAGTGCTCCCCCTCCGGGACATATGATGCCCCTCCACTTT.

Ten or more counts support this clonotype. The chain carries TRBV4-2 and TRBJ2-3; 12 positions agree with TRBD2. There are 17 residues in the CDR3. CDR1 and CDR2 from the germline V gene are LGHNA and YNFKEQ. Unmatched junction bases numbered 4, after V lost 0 bases and J lost 3 bases. The CDR3 protein is CASSQDHTSGGTDTQYF. In DNA, the CDR3 is TGTGCCAGCAGCCAAGATCATACTAGCGGGGGGACAGATACGCAGTATTTT.